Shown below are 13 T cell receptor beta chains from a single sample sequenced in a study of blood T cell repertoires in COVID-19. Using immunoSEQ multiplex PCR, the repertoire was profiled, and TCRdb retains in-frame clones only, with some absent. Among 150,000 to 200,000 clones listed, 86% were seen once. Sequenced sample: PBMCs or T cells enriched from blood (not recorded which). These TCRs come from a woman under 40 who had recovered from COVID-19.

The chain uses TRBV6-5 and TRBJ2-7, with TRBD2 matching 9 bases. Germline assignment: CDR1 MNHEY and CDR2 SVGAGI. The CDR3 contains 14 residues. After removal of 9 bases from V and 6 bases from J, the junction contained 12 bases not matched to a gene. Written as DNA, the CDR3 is TGTGCCAGTAAACGATCTAGCGGGATAATCGAGCAGTACTTC. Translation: CASKRSSGIIEQYF.

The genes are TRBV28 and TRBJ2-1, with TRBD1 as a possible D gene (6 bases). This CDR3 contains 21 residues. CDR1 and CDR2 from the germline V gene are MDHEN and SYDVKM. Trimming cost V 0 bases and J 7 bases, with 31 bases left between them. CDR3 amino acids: CASSLWFFGGTEGVPQNEQFF. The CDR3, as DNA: TGTGCCAGCAGTTTATGGTTTTTTGGGGGTACCGAGGGGGTCCCACAAAATGAGCAGTTCTTC.

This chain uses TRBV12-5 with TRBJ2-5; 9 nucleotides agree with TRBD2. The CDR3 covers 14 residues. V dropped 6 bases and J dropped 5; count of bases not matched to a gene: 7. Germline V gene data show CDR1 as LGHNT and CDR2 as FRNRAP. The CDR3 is CASGSGGLGETQYF. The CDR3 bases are TGTGCTAGTGGCAGCGGGGGGCTGGGTGAGACCCAGTACTTC.

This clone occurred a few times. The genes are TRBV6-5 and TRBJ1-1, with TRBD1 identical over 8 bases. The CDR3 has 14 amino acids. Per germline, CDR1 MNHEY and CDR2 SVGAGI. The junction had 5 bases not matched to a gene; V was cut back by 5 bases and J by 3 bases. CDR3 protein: CASSIRTGHTEAFF. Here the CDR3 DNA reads TGTGCCAGCAGTATACGGACAGGGCACACTGAAGCTTTCTTT.

In DNA form, the CDR3 reads TGCAGCGTTGTAAGTTGGGACAAGAGCCTCTATGGCTACACCTTC. It translates to CSVVSWDKSLYGYTF. V is TRBV29-1 and J is TRBJ1-2; maybe TRBD1 (6 bases). V was pared by 4 bases and J by 4 bases, with 19 bases between. Germline lookup yields CDR1 SQVTM and CDR2 ANQGSEA. This CDR3 comprises 15 residues.

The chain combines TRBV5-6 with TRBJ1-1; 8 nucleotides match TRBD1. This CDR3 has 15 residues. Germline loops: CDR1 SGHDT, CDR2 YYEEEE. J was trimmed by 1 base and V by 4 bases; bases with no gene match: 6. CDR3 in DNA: TGTGCCAGCAGCCTACCCGGGACAGGGAACACTGAAGCTTTCTTT. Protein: CASSLPGTGNTEAFF.

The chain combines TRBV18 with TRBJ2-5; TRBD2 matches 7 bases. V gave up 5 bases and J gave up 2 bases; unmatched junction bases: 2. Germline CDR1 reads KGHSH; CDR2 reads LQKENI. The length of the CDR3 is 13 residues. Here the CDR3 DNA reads TGTGCCAGCTCAGCCGGGGGGCAAGAGACCCAGTACTTC. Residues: CASSAGGQETQYF.

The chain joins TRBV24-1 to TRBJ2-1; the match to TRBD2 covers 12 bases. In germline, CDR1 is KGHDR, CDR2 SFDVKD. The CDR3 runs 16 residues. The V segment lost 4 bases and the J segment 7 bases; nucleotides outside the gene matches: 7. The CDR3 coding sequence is TGTGCCACCAGTGACCCCCTGACTAGCGGGAGTAATGAGCAGTTCTTC. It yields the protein CATSDPLTSGSNEQFF.

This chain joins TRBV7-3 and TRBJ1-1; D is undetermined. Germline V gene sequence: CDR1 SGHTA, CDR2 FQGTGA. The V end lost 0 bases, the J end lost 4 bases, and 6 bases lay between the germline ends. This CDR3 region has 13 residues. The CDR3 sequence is CASSLTSRTEAFF. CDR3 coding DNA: TGTGCCAGCAGCTTAACGTCCCGCACTGAAGCTTTCTTT.

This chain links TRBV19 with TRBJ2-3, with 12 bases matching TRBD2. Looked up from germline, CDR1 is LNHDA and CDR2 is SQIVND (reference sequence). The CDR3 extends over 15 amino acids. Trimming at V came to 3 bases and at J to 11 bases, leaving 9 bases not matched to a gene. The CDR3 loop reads CASSMESSGRAGQYF. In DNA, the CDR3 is TGTGCCAGTAGTATGGAATCTAGCGGGAGGGCCGGGCAGTATTTT.

The CDR3 DNA is TGTGCCAGCGGGGACAGGGGCTCACCCCTCCACTTT. Translated: CASGDRGSPLHF. This chain links TRBV19 with TRBJ1-6; TRBD1 matches 10 bases. J lost 10 bases, V lost 9 bases, and 3 bases had no gene match. CDR3 length equals 12 residues. The germline V gene encodes CDR1 LNHDA and CDR2 SQIVND (reference sequence).

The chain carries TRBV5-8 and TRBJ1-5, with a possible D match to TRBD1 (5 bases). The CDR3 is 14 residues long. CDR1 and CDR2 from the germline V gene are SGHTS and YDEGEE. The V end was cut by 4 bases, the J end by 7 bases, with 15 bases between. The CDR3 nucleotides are TGTGCCAGCAGCCGCGACAGTCGCAGACAGCCCCAGCATTTT. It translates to CASSRDSRRQPQHF.

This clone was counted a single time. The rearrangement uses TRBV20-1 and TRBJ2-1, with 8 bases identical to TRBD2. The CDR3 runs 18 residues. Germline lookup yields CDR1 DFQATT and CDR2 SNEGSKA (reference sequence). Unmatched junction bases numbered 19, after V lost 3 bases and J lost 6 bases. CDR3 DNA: TGCAGTGCTAGTGCTTACGAATCGGGAGGGCCTCTCGTCAATGAGCAGTTCTTC. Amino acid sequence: CSASAYESGGPLVNEQFF.